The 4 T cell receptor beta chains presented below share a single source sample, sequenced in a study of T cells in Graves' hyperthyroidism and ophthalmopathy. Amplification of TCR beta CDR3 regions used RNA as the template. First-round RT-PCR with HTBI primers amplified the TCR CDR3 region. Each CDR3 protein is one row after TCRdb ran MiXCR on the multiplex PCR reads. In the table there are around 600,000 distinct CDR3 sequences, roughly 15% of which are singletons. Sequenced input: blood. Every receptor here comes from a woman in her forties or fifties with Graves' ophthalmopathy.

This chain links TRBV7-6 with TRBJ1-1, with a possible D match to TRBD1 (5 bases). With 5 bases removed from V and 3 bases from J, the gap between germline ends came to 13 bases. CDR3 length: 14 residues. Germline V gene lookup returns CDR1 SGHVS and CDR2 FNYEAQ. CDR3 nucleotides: TGTGCCAGCAGCGCAGACGTGGGGGACACTGAAGCTTTCTTT. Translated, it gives CASSADVGDTEAFF.

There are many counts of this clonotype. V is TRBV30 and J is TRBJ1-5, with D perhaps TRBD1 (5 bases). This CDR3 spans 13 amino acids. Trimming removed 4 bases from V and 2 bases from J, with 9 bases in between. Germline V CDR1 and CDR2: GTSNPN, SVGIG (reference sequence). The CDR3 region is CAWTPGGNQPQHF. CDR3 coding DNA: TGTGCCTGGACCCCGGGGGGCAATCAGCCCCAGCATTTT.

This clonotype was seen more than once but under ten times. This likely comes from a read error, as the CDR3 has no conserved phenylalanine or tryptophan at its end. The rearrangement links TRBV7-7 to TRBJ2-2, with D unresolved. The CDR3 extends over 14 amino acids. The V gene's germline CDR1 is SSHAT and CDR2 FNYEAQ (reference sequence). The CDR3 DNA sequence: TGTGCTAGCAGAGGCGGAGCGAACACCGGGGAGCTGTTTTGT. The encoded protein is CASRGGANTGELFC.

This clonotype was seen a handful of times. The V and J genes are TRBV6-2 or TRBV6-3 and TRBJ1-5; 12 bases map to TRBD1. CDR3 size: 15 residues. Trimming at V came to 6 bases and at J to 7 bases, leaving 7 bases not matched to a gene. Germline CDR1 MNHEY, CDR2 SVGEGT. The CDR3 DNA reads TGTGCCAGCAGCAGGGACAGGGGGCTGGGACAGCCCCAGCATTTT. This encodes CASSRDRGLGQPQHF.